The entry below describes one T cell receptor beta chain. The sample originates from a study of blood T cells in healthy people across ages. A J-beta primer mix and a sample-barcoded 5' primer were used in a second PCR of about 6 to 12 cycles. TCRdb re-derived calls from the 5' RACE reads in MiXCR, one entry per CDR3 protein. Of under 800,000 distinct CDR3 sequences listed, more than 20% were seen once; the top ten hold roughly 3.4%. The CDR3 contains 14 residues. The germline V and J ends were trimmed by 4 bases and 11 bases, with 20 bases remaining between them. Germline loops: CDR1 SGHDN, CDR2 FVKESK.

This TCR was recovered from a man between 65 and 79 years old in good health. The chain couples TRBV14 to TRBJ2-5; TRBD1 or TRBD2 may be the D gene (6 bases each). Sequenced input: blood. The CDR3 region has the DNA TGTGCCAGCAGCCCCGGAGGGGGAATAAGGGAGCAGTACTTC. Its translation is CASSPGGGIREQYF.